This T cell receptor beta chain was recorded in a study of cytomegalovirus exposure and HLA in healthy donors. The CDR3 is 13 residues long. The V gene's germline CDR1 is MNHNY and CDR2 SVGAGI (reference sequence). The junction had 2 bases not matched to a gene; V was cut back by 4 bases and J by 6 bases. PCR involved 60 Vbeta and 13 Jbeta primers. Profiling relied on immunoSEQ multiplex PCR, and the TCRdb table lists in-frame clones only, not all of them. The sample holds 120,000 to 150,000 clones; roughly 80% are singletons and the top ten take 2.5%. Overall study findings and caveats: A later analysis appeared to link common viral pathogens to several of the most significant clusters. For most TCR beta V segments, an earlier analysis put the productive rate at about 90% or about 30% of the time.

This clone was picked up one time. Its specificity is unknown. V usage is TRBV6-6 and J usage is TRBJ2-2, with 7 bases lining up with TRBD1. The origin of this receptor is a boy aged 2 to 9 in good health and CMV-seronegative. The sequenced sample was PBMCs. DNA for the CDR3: TGTGCCAGCAGTTCGACAGGGTCCGGGGAGCTGTTTTTT. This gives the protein CASSSTGSGELFF.